The 12 T cell receptor beta chains reported below all come from one sample, sequenced in a study of monozygotic twins with inflammatory bowel disease. TCRdb reprocessed the 5' RACE reads, keeping one entry per CDR3 protein, no DNA. The sample table includes about 130,000 distinct CDR3 sequences. Material for sequencing was blood. The receptors stem from a human donor with ulcerative colitis or Crohn's disease, or a healthy co-twin of an affected twin (not recorded which).

This rearrangement joins TRBV2 to TRBJ1-5; TCRdb designates TRBD1, a call that cannot be tested without DNA. This CDR3 contains 13 residues. Germline-derived CDR1 and CDR2 are SNHLY and FYNNEI. The chain's CDR3 is CASHGTGDQPQHF.

The chain links TRBV12-3 or TRBV12-4 to TRBJ2-7. The CDR3 contains 12 residues. CDR3 in amino acids: CASSPQRNEQYF.

The chain uses TRBV27 and TRBJ2-1; TCRdb's D call of TRBD2 is untestable without DNA. CDR3 size: 17 residues. Germline CDR1 and CDR2: MNHEY and SMNVEV (reference sequence). CDR3 amino acids: CASSLLAGGTQVNEQFF.

This chain joins TRBV4-1 and TRBJ2-3. CDR1 is MGHRA and CDR2 is YSYEKL in the germline V gene. This CDR3 has 12 amino acids. CDR3 in amino acids: CASSQASDTQYF.

The rearrangement joins TRBV30 to TRBJ1-5; TCRdb's D call of TRBD1 is untestable without DNA. This CDR3 is built from 15 residues. Germline-derived CDR1 and CDR2 are GTSNPN and SVGIG (reference sequence). The CDR3: CAWSERDTHLQPQHF.

The J gene is TRBJ2-7, the V gene TRBV7-8; TCRdb picks TRBD1, but there is no DNA to check that call. CDR3 length: 18 amino acids. In germline, CDR1 is SGHVS, CDR2 FQNEAQ. The CDR3 loop reads CASSFPSGTGPASYEQYF.

This chain's CDR3 is CASSFPGLAGGLREGDNEQFF. This chain links TRBV11-1 with TRBJ2-1; TCRdb reports TRBD2, a call that lacks DNA to check it against. The length of the CDR3 is 21 residues. From germline, CDR1 is SGHAT and CDR2 FQDESV (reference sequence).

The chain's CDR3 is CASSPKWGVGLAGGPTGELFF. This chain uses TRBV11-2 with TRBJ2-2; TCRdb reports TRBD2, a call that lacks DNA to check it against. CDR1 and CDR2 (germline): SGHAT, FQNNGV. The CDR3 sequence is 21 residues long.

This chain links TRBV29-1 with TRBJ1-1; TCRdb indicates TRBD1, and absent DNA this call remains unverified. This CDR3 contains 13 residues. CDR1 is SQVTM and CDR2 is ANQGSEA in the germline V gene. The CDR3 loop reads CSVGPGERTEAFF.

The CDR3 sequence: CATTGTDTQYF. The chain employs TRBV10-3 and TRBJ2-3; TCRdb outputs TRBD1, but without DNA this stays unchecked. The CDR3 spans 11 residues. Germline V CDR1 and CDR2: ENHRY, SYGVKD.

J is TRBJ1-5 and V is TRBV24-1; the D gene TCRdb calls, TRBD1, cannot be checked with no DNA. Germline CDR1 KGHDR, CDR2 SFDVKD. The CDR3 loop spans 15 amino acids. The CDR3 protein is CATSDPRGGGQPQHF.

V usage is TRBV5-1 and J usage is TRBJ1-2; with no DNA, the TCRdb D assignment of TRBD1 cannot be verified. The CDR3 runs 14 residues. CDR1 SGHRS and CDR2 YFSETQ come from the germline V gene. The CDR3 region is CASSLGGTRYGYTF.